The 26 T cell receptor beta chains given below trace back to one sample, sequenced in a study of cytomegalovirus exposure and HLA in healthy donors. With 60 Vbeta and 13 Jbeta primers, the PCR was carried out. TCRdb's table, derived via immunoSEQ multiplex PCR, lists solely in-frame clones and lacks some. Of more than 85,000 clones in the sample, about 74% were seen once. Sequencing was done on a sample of PBMCs. These receptors originate from a male donor in good health and CMV-seropositive.

This rearrangement joins TRBV7-3 to TRBJ1-1, with a weak D call TRBD1 (5 bases). This CDR3 is built from 13 residues. The V gene lost 6 bases and the J gene lost 0 bases, with 8 bases spanning the gap. Germline lookup yields CDR1 SGHTA and CDR2 FQGTGA. The CDR3 protein is CASSSTVNTEAFF. In DNA, the CDR3 is TGTGCCAGCAGTTCGACAGTGAACACTGAAGCTTTCTTT.

The chain links TRBV5-6 to TRBJ2-5; 10 bases agree with TRBD1. The V gene end was trimmed by 4 bases and the J gene end by 5 bases; junction bases not matched to a gene: 8. The CDR3 has 15 residues. Germline V gene lookup returns CDR1 SGHDT and CDR2 YYEEEE. The CDR3 DNA is TGTGCCAGCAGCCTTGATCCGGGACAGGGGGAGACCCAGTACTTC. Protein sequence: CASSLDPGQGETQYF.

This clone has ten or more counts. This chain connects TRBV4-3 to TRBJ2-5; 8 nucleotides match TRBD1. The CDR3 extends over 16 amino acids. Germline CDR1 is LGHNA and CDR2 is YSLEER. J lost 5 bases, V lost 3 bases, and 11 bases had no gene match. The CDR3: CASSHTDRGGGETQYF. The CDR3 DNA reads TGCGCCAGCAGCCATACCGACAGGGGAGGCGGGGAGACCCAGTACTTC.

The J gene is TRBJ2-3, the V gene TRBV28, with no clear D. The germline gives CDR1 MDHEN, CDR2 SYDVKM. The V and J ends lost 5 bases and 6 bases respectively, with 9 bases between them. The CDR3 covers 12 residues. The CDR3, as DNA: TGTGCCAGCAGTCTCTTCTTCGATACGCAGTATTTT. Its protein is CASSLFFDTQYF.

This chain uses TRBV6-5 with TRBJ1-2; D is possibly TRBD1 (6 bases). Per the germline V gene, CDR1 is MNHEY and CDR2 is SVGAGI. The CDR3 runs to 14 residues. V was pared by 6 bases and J by 5 bases, with 16 bases between. The CDR3 DNA follows: TGTGCCAGCAGCTATTACGGACAGCCGTATGGCTACACCTTC. Its protein is CASSYYGQPYGYTF.

The chain recombines TRBV4-2 with TRBJ2-5; 8 bases fit TRBD1. The length of the CDR3 is 14 residues. Germline loops: CDR1 LGHNA, CDR2 YNFKEQ. The ends lost 5 bases at V and 4 bases at J; junction bases unmatched: 6. The CDR3 protein is CASSKDRVSETQYF. CDR3 coding DNA: TGTGCCAGCAGCAAGGACAGGGTTTCAGAGACCCAGTACTTC.

The chain has TRBV27 and TRBJ2-1; 12 nucleotides agree with TRBD2. The trim removed 0 bases at V and 10 bases at J, leaving 7 bases unmatched. The germline V gene has CDR1 MNHEY and CDR2 SMNVEV (reference sequence). The length of the CDR3 is 16 residues. The CDR3 region has the DNA TGTGCCAGCAGTTTATCGCTAGCGGGAGGGCCAAGGGAGCAGTTCTTC. It specifies CASSLSLAGGPREQFF.

This clone has more than one count but fewer than ten. This chain's CDR3 is CASSLWRDPNNEQFF. The CDR3 nucleotides read TGTGCCAGCAGCTTATGGAGGGACCCTAACAATGAGCAGTTCTTC. The chain recombines TRBV7-9 with TRBJ2-1; D perhaps matches TRBD2 (6 bases). CDR1 is SEHNR and CDR2 is FQNEAQ in the germline V gene (reference sequence). This CDR3 has 15 residues. V was shortened by 2 bases and J by 5 bases, with 13 bases between the two germline ends. Variable domain in full (rest from reference TRBV7-9 and TRBJ2-1): DTGVSQNPRHKITKRGQNVTFRCDPISEHNRLYWYRQTLGQGPEFLTYFQNEAQLEKSRLLSDRFSAERPKGSFSTLEIQRTEQGDSAMYLCASSLWRDPNNEQFFGPGTRLTVL.

V gene TRBV6-5 combines with J gene TRBJ1-4; 10 bases align to TRBD1. The ends lost 5 bases at V and 7 bases at J; junction bases unmatched: 7. This CDR3 is 15 amino acids long. The germline V gene encodes CDR1 MNHEY and CDR2 SVGAGI. This CDR3 reads CASSLRQGASEKLFF. CDR3 sequence (DNA): TGTGCCAGCAGTCTCAGACAGGGGGCGAGTGAAAAACTGTTTTTT.

This sequence joins TRBV5-1 and TRBJ1-2; D is ambiguous. Trimming took 1 base from V and 6 from J, leaving 10 bases between them. Germline CDR1 SGHRS, CDR2 YFSETQ. This CDR3 is 13 amino acids long. CDR3 residues: CASSLPSRDGYTF. CDR3 in DNA: TGCGCCAGCAGCTTGCCCAGCCGGGATGGCTACACCTTC.

A few counts support this clone. V gene TRBV11-3 combines with J gene TRBJ2-1, with 14 nucleotides matching TRBD2. CDR3 length equals 17 residues. Unmatched junction bases numbered 8, after V lost 4 bases and J lost 6 bases. CDR1 SGHNT and CDR2 YENEEA come from the germline V gene. CDR3 sequence reads: CASSSRLAGGPINEQFF. DNA for the CDR3: TGTGCCAGCAGCTCTAGACTAGCGGGAGGGCCTATCAATGAGCAGTTCTTC.

The chain combines TRBV6-5 with TRBJ1-1; D gene uncertain. The ends were cut back, 6 bases at V and 10 bases at J, with 12 bases in the middle. This CDR3 spans 11 amino acids. Germline V gene lookup returns CDR1 MNHEY and CDR2 SVGAGI. The CDR3 DNA is TGTGCCAGCAGCACCGACGGGGTAGCTTTCTTT. Translating it yields CASSTDGVAFF.

V and J are TRBV7-3 and TRBJ2-5; 7 bases agree with TRBD1. CDR1 and CDR2 (germline): SGHTA, FQGTGA. With 5 bases clipped from V and 1 base from J, the junction kept 7 bases outside the gene matches. The CDR3 sequence is 15 residues long. As DNA, the CDR3 is TGTGCCAGCAGCCCAGGGACAGCCTCCCAAGAGACCCAGTACTTC. This codes for CASSPGTASQETQYF.

V usage is TRBV5-6 and J usage is TRBJ2-1; D is unclear. CDR1 and CDR2 from the germline V gene are SGHDT and YYEEEE. This CDR3 is 16 amino acids long. Trimming removed 4 bases at V and 0 bases at J, with 14 bases between. The CDR3 spells CASSQLGHRSYNEQFF. The CDR3 nucleotides read TGTGCCAGCAGCCAACTGGGCCATCGCTCCTACAATGAGCAGTTCTTC.

This sequence joins TRBV7-3 and TRBJ2-1, with TRBD2 matching over 12 bases. The CDR3 has 17 amino acids. The trim removed 4 bases at V and 9 bases at J, leaving 13 bases unmatched. Germline-derived CDR1 and CDR2 are SGHTA and FQGTGA. The CDR3 region has the DNA TGTGCCAGCAGCTCCCGGAACCCTAGCGGGAGGGGCGGTGAGCAGTTCTTC. Encoded protein: CASSSRNPSGRGGEQFF.

The rearrangement uses TRBV28 and TRBJ1-2; no firm D call. The CDR3 covers 12 residues. Trimming removed 2 bases from V and 13 bases from J, with 14 bases in between. Germline CDR1 is MDHEN and CDR2 is SYDVKM. In DNA form, the CDR3 reads TGTGCCAGCAGTTTAAAGCCCCGCGCAAGCACCTTC. Its protein is CASSLKPRASTF.

This CDR3 reads CACTSGGDGEQYF. CDR3 sequence (DNA): TGTGCCTGTACTAGCGGGGGGGATGGCGAGCAGTACTTC. The chain carries TRBV30 and TRBJ2-7; the match to TRBD2 covers 13 bases. The junction had 5 bases not matched to a gene; V was cut back by 6 bases and J by 6 bases. This CDR3 is built from 13 residues. In germline, CDR1 is GTSNPN, CDR2 SVGIG (reference sequence).

The genes are TRBV7-8 and TRBJ2-3; the match to TRBD2 covers 7 bases. The CDR3 totals 16 residues. Germline CDR1 SGHVS, CDR2 FQNEAQ. V shed 1 base, J shed 8 bases, and the junction held 12 bases outside the gene matches. Here the CDR3 reads CASSLETGGSGGTQYF. The CDR3 bases are TGTGCCAGCAGCTTAGAGACGGGCGGGAGCGGCGGTACGCAGTATTTT. The full variable domain, completed using reference TRBV7-8 and TRBJ2-3, is GAGVSQSPRYKVAKRGQDVALRCDPISGHVSLFWYQQALGQGPEFLTYFQNEAQLDKSGLPSDRFFAERPEGSVSTLKIQRTQQEDSAVYLCASSLETGGSGGTQYFGPGTRLTVL.

J is TRBJ1-2 and V is TRBV18, with TRBD1 as a possible D gene (6 bases). The CDR3 is 15 residues long. Trimming stripped 3 bases from V and 8 bases from J, with 19 bases between. CDR1 is KGHSH, CDR2 LQKENI, per germline. DNA of the CDR3: TGTGCCAGCTCACCCGAGGACAGCTCGAGGGTAGGCTACACCTTC. Protein product: CASSPEDSSRVGYTF.

This clone was seen a few times. The genes are TRBV27 and TRBJ1-6; weak D call: TRBD1 (6 bases). Germline CDR1 reads MNHEY; CDR2 reads SMNVEV (reference sequence). The length of the CDR3 is 14 residues. Trimming took off 5 bases at V and 12 bases at J, with 17 bases between the two ends. In nucleotides, the CDR3 is TGTGCCAGCAGTCCTCGGACAGATATGATACCCCTCCACTTT. As protein: CASSPRTDMIPLHF.

The chain carries TRBV5-1 and TRBJ1-1; D is unresolved. The germline V gene has CDR1 SGHRS and CDR2 YFSETQ. Deletions cut 0 bases from V and 7 bases from J, with 16 bases between. The CDR3 has 15 amino acids. As DNA, the CDR3 is TGCGCCAGCAGCTTGGAGGTTAGCGGTGCTAGTGAAGCTTTCTTT. Translated, it gives CASSLEVSGASEAFF.

Only a few counts were recorded for this clone. The chain employs TRBV10-3 and TRBJ2-5, with D possibly matching TRBD1 (6 bases). The CDR3 is 15 amino acids. Germline CDR1 is ENHRY and CDR2 is SYGVKD. V was cut by 6 bases and J by 2 bases, with 16 bases left in between. The CDR3 region is CAISGQRGGQETQYF. The CDR3 nucleotides read TGTGCCATCAGCGGACAGCGTGGGGGACAAGAGACCCAGTACTTC.

CDR3 protein: CASSRLAPYNEQFF. Here the CDR3 DNA reads TGTGCCAGCAGCCGACTAGCGCCTTACAATGAGCAGTTCTTC. This chain joins TRBV2 and TRBJ2-1; 8 bases agree with TRBD2. The CDR3 is 14 amino acids. CDR1 and CDR2 from the germline V gene are SNHLY and FYNNEI. The junction had 5 bases not matched to a gene; V was cut back by 6 bases and J by 4 bases.

The chain links TRBV10-2 to TRBJ2-5, with D perhaps TRBD1 (6 bases). The last part of the DNA fits TRBJ2-7 better; the J call may be wrong. The germline CDR1 and CDR2 sequences are WSHSY and SAAADI. This CDR3 spans 13 amino acids. CDR3 sequence: CASTGGREYEQYF. CDR3 in DNA: TGCGCCAGCACTGGGGGCAGGGAATACGAGCAGTACTTC.

J is TRBJ2-4 and V is TRBV19; 7 bases line up with TRBD1. Germline values: CDR1 LNHDA, CDR2 SQIVND (reference sequence). The CDR3 runs 18 residues. After removal of 0 bases from V and 5 bases from J, the junction contained 13 bases not matched to a gene. As DNA, the CDR3 is TGTGCCAGTAGTATAGATCAGTCGGGAAGGCAGGGGGAAAACATTCAGTACTTC. The encoded protein is CASSIDQSGRQGENIQYF.

The rearrangement links TRBV7-7 to TRBJ2-1; 7 nucleotides align to TRBD2. There are 17 residues in the CDR3. From germline, CDR1 is SSHAT and CDR2 FNYEAQ (reference sequence). V gave up 2 bases and J gave up 3 bases; unmatched junction bases: 10. Written as DNA, the CDR3 is TGTGCCAGCAGCTTACCGGGTAGCGGGTCTTTCTACAATGAGCAGTTCTTC. Protein sequence: CASSLPGSGSFYNEQFF.